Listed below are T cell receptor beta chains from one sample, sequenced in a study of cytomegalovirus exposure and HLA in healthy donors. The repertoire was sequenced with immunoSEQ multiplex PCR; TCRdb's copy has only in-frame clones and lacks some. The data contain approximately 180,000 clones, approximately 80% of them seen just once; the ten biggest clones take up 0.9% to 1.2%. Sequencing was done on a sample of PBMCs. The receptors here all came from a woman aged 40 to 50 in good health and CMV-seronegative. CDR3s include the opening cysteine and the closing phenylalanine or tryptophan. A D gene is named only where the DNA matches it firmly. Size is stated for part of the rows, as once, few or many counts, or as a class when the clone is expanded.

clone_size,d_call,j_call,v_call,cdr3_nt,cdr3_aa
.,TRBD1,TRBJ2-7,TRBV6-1,TGTGCCAGCAGTGAAGCGTGGAGACAGGGCGCCTACGAGCAGTACTTC,CASSEAWRQGAYEQYF
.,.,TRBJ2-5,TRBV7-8,TGTGCCAGCAGCTCACAACCCCGTACTATCCAAGAGACCCAGTACTTC,CASSSQPRTIQETQYF
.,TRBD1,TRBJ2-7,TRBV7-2,TGTGCCAGCAGCTTCCGGGACAGGTCCTACGAGCAGTACTTC,CASSFRDRSYEQYF
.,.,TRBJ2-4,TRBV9,TGTGCCAGCAGCTCCGGGGGAGCAAACATTCAGTACTTC,CASSSGGANIQYF
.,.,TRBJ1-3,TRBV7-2,TGTGCCAGCAGCTCACTGCTCTCTGGAAACACCATATATTTT,CASSSLLSGNTIYF
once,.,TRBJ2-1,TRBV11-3,TGTGCCAGCAGCCACTCCGGGATTAACTATGAGCAGTTCTTC,CASSHSGINYEQFF
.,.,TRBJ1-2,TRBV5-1,TGCGCCAGCAGCTTGGCAGGGACTGCAAACTATGGCTACACCTTC,CASSLAGTANYGYTF
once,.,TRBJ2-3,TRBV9,TGTGCCAGCAGCGCAGACTTCTCGAGAAGAGGGAAGCAGTATTTT,CASSADFSRRGKQYF
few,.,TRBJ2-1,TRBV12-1,TGTGCCAGCAGCTTTGGGCTAGCGGGCCCCTACAATGAGCAGTTCTTC,CASSFGLAGPYNEQFF
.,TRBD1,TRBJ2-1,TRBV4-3,TGCGCCAGCAGTTATGGACAGGGGACCCCCAATGAGCAGTTCTTC,CASSYGQGTPNEQFF
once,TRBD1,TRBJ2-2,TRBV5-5,TGTGCCAGCAGCCTAGGACAGGGTGGTGCTGGGGAGCTGTTTTTT,CASSLGQGGAGELFF
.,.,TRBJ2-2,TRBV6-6,TGTGCCAGCAGTTACTCGGAGCCCGCAGTAGCCGGGGAGCTGTTTTTT,CASSYSEPAVAGELFF
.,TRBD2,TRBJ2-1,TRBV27,TGTGCCAGCAGTTTGTTGGCTAGCGGCGAAAATGAGCAGTTCTTC,CASSLLASGENEQFF
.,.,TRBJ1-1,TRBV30,TGTGCCTGGAGCGTACAGGGAATCGACACTGGGGAAGCTTTCTTT,CAWSVQGIDTGEAFF
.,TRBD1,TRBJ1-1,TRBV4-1,TGCGCCAGCAGCCAGAGGCCCCACCGGGACAGGGTTACTGAAGCTTTCTTT,CASSQRPHRDRVTEAFF
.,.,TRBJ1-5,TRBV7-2,TGTGCCAGCAGCTTAGCGGCTCCTCATCAGCCCCAGCATTTT,CASSLAAPHQPQHF
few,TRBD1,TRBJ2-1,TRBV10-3,TGTGCCATCAGTCCGGGACAGGGGGCCGACGAGCAGTTCTTC,CAISPGQGADEQFF
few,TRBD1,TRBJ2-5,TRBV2,TGTGCCAGCAGCGGACAGGGGGAAGGAGAGACCCAGTACTTC,CASSGQGEGETQYF
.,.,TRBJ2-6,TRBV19,TGTGCCAGTAGTATTGCAGGGCGAAGCTCTGGGGCCAACGTCCTGACTTTC,CASSIAGRSSGANVLTF
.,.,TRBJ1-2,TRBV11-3,TGTGCCAGCAGCTTAGCTACAGAACCCTATGGCTACACCTTC,CASSLATEPYGYTF
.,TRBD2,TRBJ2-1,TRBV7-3,TGTGCCAGCAGCCAACAAGTAGCGGGAGCCACTGAGCAGTTCTTC,CASSQQVAGATEQFF
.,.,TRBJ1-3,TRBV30,TGTGCCTGGAGTAAGGGGCCTTCCTCTGGAAACACCATATATTTT,CAWSKGPSSGNTIYF
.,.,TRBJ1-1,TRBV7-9,TGTGCCAGCAGCGTCGACGTGGAGATTGAAGCTTTCTTT,CASSVDVEIEAFF
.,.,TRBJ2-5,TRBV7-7,TGTGCTAGCAGCTTAGAACGGGAAGAGACCCAGTACTTC,CASSLEREETQYF
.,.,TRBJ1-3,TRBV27,TGTGCCAGCAGTCCCCAGAATTCTGGAAACACCATATATTTT,CASSPQNSGNTIYF
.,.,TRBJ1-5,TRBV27,TGTGCCAGCAGCAACCGGGACACAATCAATCAGCCCCAGCATTTT,CASSNRDTINQPQHF
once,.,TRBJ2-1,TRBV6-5,TGTGCCAGCAGCCGCCCCGGGACAACTGCTAATGAGCAGTTCTTC,CASSRPGTTANEQFF
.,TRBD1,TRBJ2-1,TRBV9,TGTGCCAGCAGCGTAAGAACAGGGGGCTCCTACAATGAGCAGTTCTTC,CASSVRTGGSYNEQFF
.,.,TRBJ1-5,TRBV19,TGTGCCAGTAGTATATTTGTGAGGAGGGGTAGCAATCAGCCCCAGCATTTT,CASSIFVRRGSNQPQHF
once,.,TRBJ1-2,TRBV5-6,TGTGCCAGCAGCGTCGCGCCACTTAACCTAGGCTACACCTTC,CASSVAPLNLGYTF
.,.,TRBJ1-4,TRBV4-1,TGCGCCAGCAGCCACCGTCCAGGGCTGGGGGCCCACGAGGAACTGTTTTTT,CASSHRPGLGAHEELFF
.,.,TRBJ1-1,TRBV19,TGTGCCAGTAGTAATGGGGGGTTTGGGGCTGAAGCTTTCTTT,CASSNGGFGAEAFF
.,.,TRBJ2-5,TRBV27,TGTGCCAGCAGAAAGGAGGGGACCCAGTACTTC,CASRKEGTQYF
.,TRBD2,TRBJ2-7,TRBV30,TGTGCCTGGAGTGGGTCGATAGCGGGAGACGAGCAGTACTTC,CAWSGSIAGDEQYF
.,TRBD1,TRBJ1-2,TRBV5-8,TGTGCCAGCAGTCTACAGGGGAACTATGGCTACACCTTC,CASSLQGNYGYTF
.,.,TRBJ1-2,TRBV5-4,TGTGCCAGCTCACGGGGGGCTAACTATGGCTACACCTTC,CASSRGANYGYTF
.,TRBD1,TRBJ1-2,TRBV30,TGTGCCTGGAGTGGTGACAGGGTTAAGGCGTATGGCTACACCTTC,CAWSGDRVKAYGYTF
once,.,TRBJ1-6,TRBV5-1,TGCGCCAGCAGCTTGGCCCCCGGGGGTAATTCACCCCTCCACTTT,CASSLAPGGNSPLHF
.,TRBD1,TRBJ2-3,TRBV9,TGTGCCAGCAGCCCGGACAGGGGTGCAGATACGCAGTATTTT,CASSPDRGADTQYF
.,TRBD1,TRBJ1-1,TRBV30,TGTGCCTTACAGGGGGCCAGGAGAGCTTTCTTT,CALQGARRAFF
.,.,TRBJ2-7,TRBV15,TGTGCCACCAGCGTAAGGTTCGGGAGTGGCTACGAGCAGTACTTC,CATSVRFGSGYEQYF
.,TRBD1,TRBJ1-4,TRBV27,TGTGCCAGCCGATTACAGGGGAGTGGTGAAAAACTGTTTTTT,CASRLQGSGEKLFF
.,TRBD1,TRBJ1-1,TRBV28,TGTGCCAGCAGGTACGGGACAGTCGGTGGGATCACTGAAGCTTTCTTT,CASRYGTVGGITEAFF
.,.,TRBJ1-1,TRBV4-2,TGTGCCAGCAGCCGCAGGGGAGAAGAAGCTTTCTTT,CASSRRGEEAFF
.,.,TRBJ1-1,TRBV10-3,TGTGCCATCAGTGTGTCCGGGGGGGGGAGCACTGAAGCTTTCTTT,CAISVSGGGSTEAFF
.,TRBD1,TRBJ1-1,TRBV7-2,TGTGCCAGCAGCGGACAGGGCCCGGGGACTGAAGCTTTCTTT,CASSGQGPGTEAFF
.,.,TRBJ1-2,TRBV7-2,TGTGCCAGCAGCTTAGAAGGGGGGGGAAGAAGTCGTGGCTACACCTTC,CASSLEGGGRSRGYTF
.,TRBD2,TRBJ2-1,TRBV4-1,TGCGCCAGCAGCCAAGAGCCCCCCACTAGCGGGGGGAGGGGGGAGCAGTTCTTC,CASSQEPPTSGGRGEQFF
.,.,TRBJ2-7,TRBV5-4,TGTGCCAGCAGCTTGGGGGGCCAGATTACCTACGAGCAGTACTTC,CASSLGGQITYEQYF
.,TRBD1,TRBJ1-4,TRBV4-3,TGCGCCAGCAGCCCACGAACAGGGGCAACTAATGAAAAACTGTTTTTT,CASSPRTGATNEKLFF
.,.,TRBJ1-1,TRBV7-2,TGTGCCAGCAGCTTAGTTCCTGGTCGAGTTAAAGCTTTCTTT,CASSLVPGRVKAFF
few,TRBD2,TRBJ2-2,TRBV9,TGTGCCAGCAGCGTATTACTAGCGGGAGGGCCCGATGGGGGGGAGCTGTTTTTT,CASSVLLAGGPDGGELFF
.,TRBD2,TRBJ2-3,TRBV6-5,TGTGCCAGCAGACACTACCTTAGCGGGAAGGATACGCAGTATTTT,CASRHYLSGKDTQYF
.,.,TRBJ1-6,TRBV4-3,TGCGCCAGCAGCCAAGAGCCCGGGACACATAATTCACCCCTCCACTTT,CASSQEPGTHNSPLHF
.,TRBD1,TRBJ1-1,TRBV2,TGTGCCAGCATCGGAGGACTTGGACAGGGGACCCGAGGCACTGAAGCTTTCTTT,CASIGGLGQGTRGTEAFF
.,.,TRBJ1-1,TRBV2,TGTGCCAGCAGTGAAGACGCGGGGGGCACTGAAGCTTTCTTT,CASSEDAGGTEAFF
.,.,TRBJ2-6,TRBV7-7,TGTGCTAGCAGCCCCCCTACGGGGTCCTCTGGGGCCAACGTCCTGACTTTC,CASSPPTGSSGANVLTF
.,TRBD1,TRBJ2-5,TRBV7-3,TGTGCCAGCAGCCGGACAGGGCAAGAGACCCAGTACTTC,CASSRTGQETQYF
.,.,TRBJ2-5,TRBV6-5,TGTGCCAGCAGTTACTTGTCAGGGGCGCGGGAGACCCAGTACTTC,CASSYLSGARETQYF